This TCR beta chain was identified during a study of blood T cell repertoires in COVID-19. The CDR3 extends over 14 amino acids. The germline V and J ends were trimmed by 7 bases and 4 bases, with 14 bases remaining between them. Germline assignment: CDR1 LNHDA and CDR2 SQIVND (reference sequence). TCRdb's table, derived via immunoSEQ multiplex PCR, lists solely in-frame clones and lacks some. The sample carries some 48,000 clones, approximately 84% recorded once. This sequence was found in a woman of 80 years or more with COVID-19, enrolled during active disease. The chain carries TRBV19 and TRBJ2-1, with D possibly being TRBD2 (5 bases). Sequenced: peripheral blood. The CDR3 sequence is CASTPGSTYNEQFF. CDR3 coding DNA: TGTGCCAGTACCCCGGGATCCACTTACAATGAGCAGTTCTTC.